A single sample is the source of the 9 T cell receptor beta chains below, sequenced in a study of a mutant IDH1 vaccine in newly diagnosed glioma. Sequencing used immunoSEQ multiplex PCR; TCRdb keeps in-frame clones, though not all of them. The sample lists tens of thousands of clones, roughly 81% occurring once. This sample's time point: week 23, last vaccination. The study gave 300 ug of mutant IDH1 20-mer peptide per vaccine dose, with topical imiquimod. No cognate antigen is known for these TCRs. The sample here was PBMCs, taken from a glioma patient whose treatment included an IDH1 peptide vaccine. All receptors come from a man aged 40-50 years with glioma.

The V gene is TRBV6-1, the J gene TRBJ2-7, with 11 bases lining up with TRBD2. CDR1 and CDR2 (germline): MNHNS, SASEGT. The ends lost 4 bases at V and 4 bases at J; junction bases unmatched: 3. The length of the CDR3 is 14 residues. CDR3 loop: CASSVAGGPYEQYF. The CDR3 DNA is TGTGCCAGCAGTGTAGCGGGAGGGCCTTACGAGCAGTACTTC.

V is TRBV6-4 and J is TRBJ1-6, with a weak D call TRBD1 (5 bases). V was shortened by 5 bases and J by 4 bases, with 9 bases between the two germline ends. There are 14 residues in the CDR3. In germline, CDR1 is MRHNA, CDR2 SNTAGT. CDR3 sequence reads: CASSTGTYNSPLHF. The CDR3 bases are TGTGCCAGCAGTACCGGGACTTATAATTCACCCCTCCACTTT.

This clone was seen only once. The chain is built from TRBV5-8 and TRBJ2-5, with 11 bases lining up with TRBD2. CDR3 length equals 15 residues. V lost 4 bases and J lost 4; bases outside the gene matches: 6. Germline V lookup: CDR1 SGHTS, CDR2 YDEGEE. CDR3 bases: TGTGCCAGCAGCCCGCTAGCGGGGGGATTAGAGACCCAGTACTTC. This translates into CASSPLAGGLETQYF.

CDR3 residues: CSVVGGTVTDTQYF. CDR3 coding DNA: TGCAGCGTCGTGGGCGGGACGGTGACAGATACGCAGTATTTT. The rearrangement links TRBV29-1 to TRBJ2-3, with a possible D match to TRBD2 (6 bases). Germline loops: CDR1 SQVTM, CDR2 ANQGSEA. The CDR3 length is 14 residues. V lost 6 bases and J 3 bases, leaving 16 bases between the germline ends.

The chain joins TRBV5-1 to TRBJ2-3, with 8 bases lining up with TRBD2. CDR1 is SGHRS and CDR2 is YFSETQ in the germline V gene. CDR3 size: 15 residues. The trim removed 6 bases at V and 3 bases at J, leaving 9 bases unmatched. As DNA, the CDR3 is TGCGCCAGCACCCTCGGGGGGGGATTGACAGATACGCAGTATTTT. As protein: CASTLGGGLTDTQYF.

This clone occurred once. The chain carries TRBV19 and TRBJ1-2; 8 positions match TRBD1. The CDR3 runs to 15 residues. The junction had 6 bases not matched to a gene; V was cut back by 6 bases and J by 0 bases. Germline V gene data show CDR1 as LNHDA and CDR2 as SQIVND (reference sequence). The CDR3 sequence: CASRMAGGTNYGYTF. CDR3 coding DNA: TGTGCCAGTAGAATGGCAGGGGGCACTAACTATGGCTACACCTTC.

This clone was counted a few times. J is TRBJ1-1 and V is TRBV19, with D uncertain. CDR3 length equals 14 residues. The germline V gene has CDR1 LNHDA and CDR2 SQIVND (reference sequence). Trimming stripped 0 bases from V and 1 base from J, with 6 bases between. CDR3 loop: CASSIDVENTEAFF. CDR3 coding DNA: TGTGCCAGTAGTATAGACGTAGAGAACACTGAAGCTTTCTTT.

In its sample, this clone was seen a few times. This chain uses TRBV30 with TRBJ1-1; 9 nucleotides align to TRBD1. The germline V gene encodes CDR1 GTSNPN and CDR2 SVGIG (reference sequence). Trimming cost V 3 bases and J 3 bases; bases outside gene matches: 5. CDR3 length: 14 residues. CDR3 nucleotides: TGTGCCTGGAGGGGGACAGGGCATCACACTGAAGCTTTCTTT. Residues: CAWRGTGHHTEAFF.

The rearrangement joins TRBV2 to TRBJ1-1; D unresolved. Trimming stripped 7 bases from V and 1 base from J, with 10 bases between. Germline V gives CDR1 SNHLY, CDR2 FYNNEI. This CDR3 region has 13 residues. The DNA for the CDR3 is TGTGCCAGCACCCGGCAGAGGAACACTGAAGCTTTCTTT. This encodes CASTRQRNTEAFF.